These T cell receptor beta chains were read from a single sample in a study of brain T cells in children with intractable seizures. Repertoires were generated with immunoSEQ multiplex PCR, while TCRdb's copy carries only in-frame clones and drops some. The sample comprises 100,000 to 120,000 clones, 94% of which are singletons, and under 4.5% rests with the top ten. The specimen comprised peripheral blood, sampled at surgery. The source of these receptors is a boy in the first two years of life with hemimegalencephaly and intractable seizures. The CDR3 runs from the conserved cysteine through the conserved F or W. The D gene is left open where the match is weak. Clone sizes are given selectively: once, few, many, or a class where the clone is expanded.

clone size	J gene	D gene	V gene	CDR3 protein	CDR3 DNA
-	TRBJ2-7	TRBD1	TRBV6-5	CASSYQGQGGYEQYF	TGTGCCAGCAGTTACCAAGGACAGGGCGGGTACGAGCAGTACTTC
-	TRBJ2-2	TRBD2	TRBV11-2	CASRSGTRHTGELFF	TGTGCCAGCAGATCCGGGACTAGACACACCGGGGAGCTGTTTTTT
-	TRBJ2-7	-	TRBV5-6	CASSFWQTRRGTYEQYF	TGTGCCAGCAGCTTTTGGCAGACCCGGAGGGGTACCTACGAGCAGTACTTC
-	TRBJ2-2	TRBD2	TRBV6-7	CASSYLWTSGNIGTGELFF	TGTGCCAGCAGTTACTTGTGGACTAGCGGGAACATCGGGACCGGGGAGCTGTTTTTT
-	TRBJ2-7	TRBD1	TRBV2	CASRGTGGKYEQYF	TGTGCCAGCAGGGGGACAGGGGGCAAGTACGAGCAGTACTTC
-	TRBJ1-2	-	TRBV27	CASSSRAGYGYTF	TGTGCCAGCAGTTCCCGGGCGGGCTATGGCTACACCTTC
-	TRBJ2-3	-	TRBV29-1	CSAEASTNTDTQYF	TGCAGCGCTGAGGCCTCTACTAACACAGATACGCAGTATTTT
-	TRBJ1-1	-	TRBV5-1	CASSLVSLDKNTEAFF	TGCGCCAGCAGCTTGGTTTCTCTGGACAAGAACACTGAAGCTTTCTTT
once	TRBJ2-3	TRBD2	TRBV15	CATSRLAGVVWDTQYF	TGTGCCACCAGCCGACTAGCGGGAGTGGTATGGGATACGCAGTATTTT
-	TRBJ2-2	-	TRBV3-1/TRBV3-2	CASSQDRSSGGELFF	TGTGCCAGCAGCCAAGATCGGAGTTCTGGCGGGGAGCTGTTTTTT
-	TRBJ2-7	-	TRBV7-2	CASSLAGLGYEQYF	TGTGCCAGCAGCTTAGCAGGGTTAGGCTACGAGCAGTACTTC
-	TRBJ2-3	TRBD2	TRBV5-1	CASSSTSGADTQYF	TGCGCCAGCAGCTCGACTAGCGGAGCAGATACGCAGTATTTT
-	TRBJ2-3	-	TRBV11-1	CASSLYLDTQYF	TGTGCCAGCAGCTTGTACCTCGATACGCAGTATTTT
-	TRBJ2-7	-	TRBV7-2	CASSLRGFTYEQYF	TGTGCCAGCAGCTTACGCGGATTCACCTACGAGCAGTACTTC
-	TRBJ2-7	-	TRBV6-2/TRBV6-3	CASSYPPGLREF	TGTGCCAGCAGTTACCCCCCAGGACTTCGGGAATTC
-	TRBJ2-2	TRBD2	TRBV9	CASSGLAGTGELFF	TGTGCCAGCAGCGGACTAGCGGGCACCGGGGAGCTGTTTTTT
once	TRBJ2-1	-	TRBV7-2	CASSAGFPYNEQFF	TGTGCCAGCAGCGCAGGGTTTCCCTACAATGAGCAGTTCTTC
-	TRBJ2-1	TRBD2	TRBV29-1	CSAGGLAGGYNEQFF	TGCAGCGCCGGCGGACTAGCGGGAGGCTACAATGAGCAGTTCTTC
-	TRBJ1-2	TRBD1	TRBV9	CASSFYIGQAEGPNYGYTF	TGTGCCAGCAGCTTTTATATTGGACAGGCCGAGGGGCCTAACTATGGCTACACCTTC
-	TRBJ1-1	-	TRBV7-9	CASSRRVMNTEAFF	TGTGCCAGCAGCCGGCGGGTAATGAACACTGAAGCTTTCTTT
-	TRBJ2-7	-	TRBV5-1	CASSLGVSYEQYF	TGCGCCAGCAGCTTGGGGGTGTCCTACGAGCAGTACTTC
once	TRBJ2-7	-	TRBV6-5	CASSYSQGPIPYEQYF	TGTGCCAGCAGTTACTCGCAGGGCCCAATTCCCTACGAGCAGTACTTC
-	TRBJ2-3	-	TRBV20-1	CSASWGADTQYF	TGCAGTGCTAGTTGGGGCGCAGATACGCAGTATTTT
-	TRBJ2-7	-	TRBV27	CASSFSRGGYEQYF	TGTGCCAGCAGTTTCAGTAGAGGCGGGTACGAGCAGTACTTC
-	TRBJ2-3	-	TRBV28	CASSPQVTDTQYF	TGTGCCAGCAGTCCCCAGGTCACAGATACGCAGTATTTT
-	TRBJ2-2	TRBD2	TRBV5-4	CASSLVRTSGNTGELFF	TGTGCCAGCAGCTTGGTTAGGACTAGCGGGAACACCGGGGAGCTGTTTTTT
-	TRBJ2-7	-	TRBV1	CTSSQWTSGSHEQYF	TGCACCAGCAGCCAATGGACTAGCGGGAGCCACGAGCAGTACTTC
-	TRBJ1-5	TRBD1	TRBV6-2/TRBV6-3	CASSMTGGIQPQHF	TGTGCCAGCAGTATGACAGGGGGCATTCAGCCCCAGCATTTT
-	TRBJ2-5	-	TRBV7-2	CASSFQRSQETQYF	TGTGCCAGCAGCTTTCAGAGGAGCCAAGAGACCCAGTACTTC
once	TRBJ2-7	-	TRBV27	CASSLWVERSYEQYF	TGTGCCAGCAGTTTATGGGTAGAACGCTCCTACGAGCAGTACTTC
once	TRBJ1-1	-	TRBV4-1	CASSQRGSITEAFF	TGCGCCAGCAGCCAGCGTGGGAGTATCACTGAAGCTTTCTTT
few	TRBJ1-5	-	TRBV3-1/TRBV3-2	CASSQTTGSAQHF	TGTGCCAGCAGCCAGACCACTGGGTCAGCCCAGCATTTT
-	TRBJ2-7	TRBD2	TRBV4-2	CASSQDQGLANEQYF	TGTGCCAGCAGCCAAGATCAGGGACTAGCAAACGAGCAGTACTTC
-	TRBJ2-1	TRBD2	TRBV5-4	CASSSPLGLGSYNEQFF	TGTGCCAGCAGCTCCCCCTTAGGACTAGGCTCCTACAATGAGCAGTTCTTC
-	TRBJ2-5	-	TRBV4-2	CASSQTGAGQETQYF	TGTGCCAGCAGCCAAACAGGGGCGGGACAAGAGACCCAGTACTTC
few	TRBJ1-5	-	TRBV12-5	CASGSAGLRDDQPQHF	TGTGCTAGTGGTTCAGCAGGGCTTAGGGACGATCAGCCCCAGCATTTT
-	TRBJ2-2	-	TRBV11-2	CASSLLLNRVRGNTGELFF	TGTGCCAGCAGCTTATTATTAAACAGGGTCAGGGGAAACACCGGGGAGCTGTTTTTT
-	TRBJ2-3	-	TRBV9	CASSVGTTLTDTQYF	TGTGCCAGCAGCGTAGGAACCACGCTTACAGATACGCAGTATTTT
-	TRBJ1-4	-	TRBV14	CASSQGRGATNEKLFF	TGTGCCAGCAGCCAGGGGAGAGGTGCAACTAATGAAAAACTGTTTTTT
-	TRBJ2-3	-	TRBV3-1/TRBV3-2	CASSQVHTDTQYF	TGTGCCAGCAGCCAGGTGCACACAGATACGCAGTATTTT
-	TRBJ1-5	-	TRBV10-1	CASSESRVQPQHF	TGCGCCAGCAGTGAGTCGAGGGTTCAGCCCCAGCATTTT
-	TRBJ2-3	-	TRBV14	CASSQGPYTDTQYF	TGTGCCAGCAGCCAAGGGCCATACACAGATACGCAGTATTTT
-	TRBJ2-2	-	TRBV24-1	CATSDPVRQVTGELFF	TGTGCCACCAGTGACCCCGTACGACAGGTCACCGGGGAGCTGTTTTTT
-	TRBJ2-7	TRBD1	TRBV28	CASSPPGQGLDEQYF	TGTGCCAGCAGCCCCCCGGGACAGGGGTTAGACGAGCAGTACTTC
-	TRBJ2-3	TRBD2	TRBV7-2	CASSLLAGAADTQYF	TGTGCCAGCAGCTTACTAGCGGGAGCAGCAGATACGCAGTATTTT
-	TRBJ1-6	-	TRBV7-9	CASSPGVSPLHF	TGTGCCAGCAGCCCCGGGGTATCACCCCTCCACTTT
few	TRBJ1-1	TRBD1	TRBV19	CASSILGQGTEAFF	TGTGCCAGTAGTATCTTGGGACAGGGCACTGAAGCTTTCTTT
-	TRBJ2-1	TRBD1	TRBV4-1	CASSQAGTGNAYNEQFF	TGCGCCAGCAGCCAAGCCGGGACAGGGAACGCCTACAATGAGCAGTTCTTC
-	TRBJ2-7	TRBD2	TRBV3-1/TRBV3-2	CASSHRTSGGSYEQYF	TGTGCCAGCAGCCATCGGACTAGCGGGGGCTCCTACGAGCAGTACTTC
-	TRBJ2-1	TRBD1	TRBV6-5	CASSYSKTGGNEQFF	TGTGCCAGCAGTTACTCGAAGACAGGGGGCAATGAGCAGTTCTTC
-	TRBJ2-1	TRBD2	TRBV9	CASSVLAVYNEQFF	TGTGCCAGCAGCGTCCTAGCGGTATACAATGAGCAGTTCTTC
-	TRBJ2-3	-	TRBV9	CASSVAPYRLFRGNSTDTQYF	TGTGCCAGCAGCGTAGCGCCCTATCGACTATTCCGCGGTAATAGCACAGATACGCAGTATTTT
-	TRBJ2-1	-	TRBV5-1	CASSLLDTGRHEQFF	TGCGCCAGCAGCCTGCTTGATACAGGGAGGCATGAGCAGTTCTTC
-	TRBJ2-7	TRBD1	TRBV28	CASSSGQGAYFGQYF	TGTGCCAGCAGTTCTGGACAGGGGGCGTATTTCGGGCAGTACTTC
-	TRBJ1-2	-	TRBV2	CASSEEGPAGAPLGYTF	TGTGCCAGCAGTGAGGAAGGCCCCGCAGGAGCCCCTCTGGGCTACACCTTC
-	TRBJ1-2	-	TRBV29-1	CSVQKGEGYTF	TGCAGCGTTCAAAAGGGGGAGGGCTACACCTTC
-	TRBJ1-1	-	TRBV28	CASSRWGYTEAFF	TGTGCCAGCAGTAGGTGGGGGTACACTGAAGCTTTCTTT
-	TRBJ1-6	-	TRBV9	CASSTKQGLRGSPLHF	TGTGCCAGCAGCACAAAGCAGGGGCTGCGCGGGTCACCCCTCCACTTT
once	TRBJ2-7	TRBD2	TRBV5-1	CASSLAGGSYEQYF	TGCGCCAGCAGCTTGGCGGGAGGGTCCTACGAGCAGTACTTC
once	TRBJ2-7	TRBD2	TRBV4-3	CASSQGLAGVGEQYF	TGCGCCAGCAGCCAAGGCCTAGCGGGAGTTGGGGAGCAGTACTTC